The sample holds a few counts of the clone carrying this T cell receptor beta chain. Its antigen is still unknown. From 5'RACE with constant-segment primers came TCR alpha and TCR beta cDNA libraries that carried sample barcodes and UMIs. Using its own MiXCR run on the 5' RACE reads, TCRdb lists one record per CDR3 protein. The sample records fewer than 700,000 distinct CDR3 sequences, roughly 18% being singletons. This specimen belongs to a study of T-cell memory formation after mild COVID-19. Across the whole study: TCR clusters were largely donor specific.

The CDR3 spans 13 residues. J was trimmed by 1 base and V by 7 bases; bases with no gene match: 5. The germline V gene encodes CDR1 SGHRS and CDR2 YFSETQ. Study results and limitations: Chiefly within CM and EM were the contracting CD4+ clones; CD8+ ones were within EMRA. Clones that shrank (day 15 to 85) were balanced CD4/CD8, whereas later expanders leaned CD4+.

Material for sequencing was PBMCs or a T cell subset sorted from them (not recorded which). The sequence came from an adult woman who had mild COVID-19 (a few samples of this study predate the infection). Cell type and time point are not known. The chain employs TRBV5-1 and TRBJ2-7; TRBD1 matches at 7 bases. The CDR3 protein is CASGLTGSYEQYF. The CDR3 DNA is TGCGCCAGCGGATTGACAGGGTCCTACGAGCAGTACTTC.